The T cell receptor beta chain under discussion was sequenced for a study of cytomegalovirus exposure and HLA in healthy donors. Study-wide findings and caveats: Prior analysis indicated that the majority of TCR beta V segments exhibited productivity approximately 87% or approximately 30% of the time. A later analysis associated 16,951 TCR beta sequences with HLA alleles at a 0.05 false discovery rate. Later genetic work tied a missense DCLRE1C variant to beta-chain V and J trimming.

Vbeta (60) and Jbeta (13) primers were used in the PCR. Clones were read by immunoSEQ multiplex PCR, and TCRdb kept only the in-frame ones, dropping some. The sample lists approximately 180,000 clones; approximately 70% were seen once. Per the germline V gene, CDR1 is SGHDT and CDR2 is YYEEEE. Germline trimming cut 4 bases from V and 6 bases from J; bases unmatched to any gene: 9. The CDR3 covers 14 residues. As for this clone: Its antigen is undetermined.

The clonotype originates from a woman aged 30 to 39 in good health and CMV-seronegative. The sequencing sample was made of PBMCs. The rearrangement links TRBV5-6 to TRBJ2-7, with 8 bases that match TRBD1. The CDR3 DNA follows: TGTGCCAGCAGCCCGAGGACAGGGCGGTTCGAGCAGTACTTC. It is translated as CASSPRTGRFEQYF. Looking up the rest from reference TRBV5-6 and TRBJ2-7 gives the full variable domain: DAGVTQSPTHLIKTRGQQVTLRCSPKSGHDTVSWYQQALGQGPQFIFQYYEEEERQRGNFPDRFSGHQFPNYSSELNVNALLLGDSALYLCASSPRTGRFEQYFGPGTRLTVT.